The 32 T cell receptor beta chains given below trace back to one sample, sequenced in a study of blood T cell repertoires in COVID-19. The repertoire was sequenced with immunoSEQ multiplex PCR; TCRdb's copy has only in-frame clones and lacks some. The data hold around 65,000 clones, with 75% to 85% observed a single time. Sequenced sample: peripheral blood. These receptors all come from a human donor in a cohort sampled during active COVID-19.

This chain joins TRBV2 and TRBJ1-5; the D gene is possibly TRBD1 (5 bases). CDR3 length: 13 residues. Germline CDR1 and CDR2: SNHLY and FYNNEI. Trimming pared 6 bases from V and 13 bases from J, leaving 19 bases between. For the CDR3, the DNA is TGTGCCAGCAGACGGACATACCCACCAAGACAGCATTTT. It is translated as CASRRTYPPRQHF.

Here the CDR3 DNA reads TGTGCCAGCAGGACTACAGACTCTGGGGCCAACGTCCTGACTTTC. Amino acids: CASRTTDSGANVLTF. The V gene is TRBV7-9, the J gene TRBJ2-6, with a weak D call TRBD2 (5 bases). CDR3 size: 15 residues. With 6 bases removed from V and 0 bases from J, the gap between germline ends came to 9 bases. The germline V gene encodes CDR1 SEHNR and CDR2 FQNEAQ (reference sequence).

The V gene is TRBV12-3 or TRBV12-4, the J gene TRBJ2-5; TRBD1 might be the D (5 bases). The CDR3 consists of 11 residues. Trimming left V 5 bases short and J 4 bases short, with 5 bases between. The CDR3 region is CASSRGETQYF. The CDR3 region has the DNA TGTGCCAGCAGTAGGGGAGAGACCCAGTACTTC.

In nucleotides, the CDR3 is TGTGCCAGTAGTATAGGTTGGGGGGACTCTGGGGCCAACGTCCTGACTTTC. Amino acids: CASSIGWGDSGANVLTF. The V call is TRBV19, the J call TRBJ2-6, with D tentatively TRBD2 (6 bases). CDR3 length equals 17 residues. Per the germline V gene, CDR1 is LNHDA and CDR2 is SQIVND (reference sequence). The germline V and J ends were trimmed by 1 base and 0 bases, with 10 bases remaining between them.

This sequence joins TRBV18 and TRBJ1-2, with D possibly matching TRBD1 (5 bases). The CDR3 is 15 amino acids. Germline CDR1 reads KGHSH; CDR2 reads LQKENI. V lost 2 bases and J lost 3, with 13 bases in between. For the CDR3, the DNA is TGTGCCAGCTCACCAACAGGATTCTTAGACTATGGCTACACCTTC. It yields the protein CASSPTGFLDYGYTF.

V is TRBV10-3 and J is TRBJ1-1; TRBD1 matches 9 bases. This CDR3 comprises 14 residues. Per germline, CDR1 ENHRY and CDR2 SYGVKD. The J segment lost 3 bases and the V segment lost 6 bases, leaving 5 bases of the junction unmatched. Here the CDR3 reads CAIRLTGGDTEAFF. The CDR3 DNA follows: TGTGCCATCAGGTTGACAGGGGGGGACACTGAAGCTTTCTTT.

The chain uses TRBV7-9 and TRBJ2-1, with 9 bases matching TRBD1. The ends lost 2 bases at V and 6 bases at J; junction bases unmatched: 2. The CDR3 contains 14 residues. Germline V lookup: CDR1 SEHNR, CDR2 FQNEAQ (reference sequence). As DNA, the CDR3 is TGTGCCAGCAGCTTAACGGACAGGGGCAATGAGCAGTTCTTC. This encodes CASSLTDRGNEQFF.

This chain links TRBV14 with TRBJ1-2; 10 bases match TRBD1. Per germline, CDR1 SGHDN and CDR2 FVKESK. This CDR3 has 14 residues. J lost 9 bases, V lost 4 bases, and 8 bases had no gene match. CDR3 coding DNA: TGTGCCAGCAGCCCGGGACAGGGGATTCGGCGCTACACCTTC. Translating gives CASSPGQGIRRYTF.

J is TRBJ2-7 and V is TRBV7-9, with TRBD1 matching 9 bases. V lost 4 bases to trimming and J lost 3 bases; unmatched junction nucleotides: 7. The germline V gene encodes CDR1 SEHNR and CDR2 FQNEAQ (reference sequence). There are 15 residues in the CDR3. CDR3: CASSSRTGVSYEQYF. The DNA of the CDR3 is TGTGCCAGCAGCTCTAGGACAGGGGTCAGCTACGAGCAGTACTTC.

The V and J genes are TRBV19 and TRBJ1-2; 9 bases map to TRBD1. Germline assignment: CDR1 LNHDA and CDR2 SQIVND (reference sequence). The CDR3 is 16 amino acids. Germline trimming cut 5 bases from V and 6 bases from J; bases unmatched to any gene: 13. The CDR3 bases are TGTGCCAGTAGTGCGGGACAGGGTGAGCCTGATGATGGCTACACCTTC. Its translation: CASSAGQGEPDDGYTF.

This clone was seen just once. This rearrangement joins TRBV6-1 to TRBJ1-2; 9 nucleotides line up with TRBD1. The CDR3 length is 15 residues. Germline V CDR1 and CDR2: MNHNS, SASEGT. Trimming cost V 0 bases and J 4 bases; bases outside gene matches: 3. CDR3 sequence: CASSEATGGTYGYTF. In DNA form, the CDR3 reads TGTGCCAGCAGTGAAGCGACAGGGGGTACCTATGGCTACACCTTC.

This clone was counted a few times. V gene TRBV12-3 or TRBV12-4 combines with J gene TRBJ1-2; D remains ambiguous. V was pared by 3 bases and J by 8 bases, with 7 bases between. This CDR3 has 11 residues. CDR3 region: CASSLGVGYTF. Here the CDR3 DNA reads TGTGCCAGCAGTTTGGGCGTCGGCTACACCTTC.

This clone occurred once. V gene TRBV19 combines with J gene TRBJ2-1; TRBD2 matches at 12 bases. The CDR3 spans 15 residues. The germline CDR1 and CDR2 sequences are LNHDA and SQIVND (reference sequence). Unmatched junction bases numbered 2, after V lost 3 bases and J lost 5 bases. The CDR3 DNA sequence: TGTGCCAGTAGTATTCGACTAGCGGGGGACAATGAGCAGTTCTTC. It specifies CASSIRLAGDNEQFF.

V usage is TRBV18 and J usage is TRBJ1-5; TRBD1 matches 9 bases. The CDR3 runs to 15 residues. Germline V gene data show CDR1 as KGHSH and CDR2 as LQKENI. J gave up 3 bases and V 6 bases, and 6 bases lay outside the gene matches. This CDR3 is CASSPGTGLNQPQHF. In DNA, the CDR3 is TGTGCCAGCTCCCCCGGGACAGGGCTCAATCAGCCCCAGCATTTT.

The rearrangement links TRBV18 to TRBJ2-1; 8 positions agree with TRBD2. The ends lost 3 bases at V and 4 bases at J; junction bases unmatched: 8. Germline CDR1 reads KGHSH; CDR2 reads LQKENI. The CDR3 totals 16 residues. The CDR3 reads CASSPNTGGSYNEQFF. The DNA for the CDR3 is TGTGCCAGCTCACCGAATACGGGGGGGTCGTACAATGAGCAGTTCTTC.

This chain connects TRBV3-1 (or the pseudogene TRBV3-2) to TRBJ1-3; the D is unclear. Trimming removed 3 bases from V and 12 bases from J, with 18 bases in between. The length of the CDR3 is 14 residues. Per the germline V gene, CDR1 is LGHDT and CDR2 is YNNKEL (reference sequence). CDR3 amino acids: CASSHPGPQDYIYF. As DNA, the CDR3 is TGTGCCAGCAGCCATCCCGGTCCCCAAGACTACATATATTTT.

CDR3 sequence: CASSQVAATNEKLFF. For the CDR3, the DNA is TGCGCCAGCAGCCAAGTCGCGGCAACTAATGAAAAACTGTTTTTT. The chain recombines TRBV4-1 with TRBJ1-4; D is uncertain. V lost 1 base to trimming and J lost 0 bases, with 6 bases between them. The CDR3 is 15 residues long. The germline V gene encodes CDR1 MGHRA and CDR2 YSYEKL.

The chain uses TRBV15 and TRBJ1-2, with TRBD1 matching over 7 bases. The germline CDR1 and CDR2 sequences are LNHNV and YYDKDF (reference sequence). J lost 3 bases, V lost 5 bases, and 6 bases had no gene match. The CDR3 spans 14 residues. The CDR3 region has the DNA TGTGCCACCAGCCCGGGACAGCGCGACTATGGCTACACCTTC. Translation: CATSPGQRDYGYTF.

The rearrangement uses TRBV7-6 and TRBJ1-4; 10 nucleotides match TRBD1. V shed 2 bases and J 7 bases; nucleotides not matched to a gene: 4. The germline gives CDR1 SGHVS, CDR2 FNYEAQ. This CDR3 comprises 15 residues. For the CDR3, the DNA is TGTGCCAGCAGCTTACTAGACAGGGGGCGTGAAAAACTGTTTTTT. Amino acid sequence: CASSLLDRGREKLFF.

This clone was detected once. V gene TRBV2 combines with J gene TRBJ2-1; D is undetermined. Germline V gene data show CDR1 as SNHLY and CDR2 as FYNNEI. The CDR3 is 11 residues long. The V gene lost 7 bases and the J gene lost 4 bases, with 5 bases spanning the gap. The CDR3 region has the DNA TGTGCCAGCACTCTGTACAATGAGCAGTTCTTC. Protein product: CASTLYNEQFF.

DNA of the CDR3: TGCAGCGTCGTGATAGGGACAGCGAGTAATGAAAAACTGTTTTTT. Protein: CSVVIGTASNEKLFF. This rearrangement joins TRBV29-1 to TRBJ1-4, with 7 positions matching TRBD1. V shed 6 bases and J 4 bases; nucleotides not matched to a gene: 11. The CDR3 runs to 15 residues. CDR1 and CDR2 from the germline V gene are SQVTM and ANQGSEA. The variable domain in full, completed from reference TRBV29-1 and TRBJ1-4, reads SAVISQKPSRDICQRGTSLTIQCQVDSQVTMMFWYRQQPGQSLTLIATANQGSEATYESGFVIDKFPISRPNLTFSTLTVSNMSPEDSSIYLCSVVIGTASNEKLFFGSGTQLSVL.

V is TRBV10-3 and J is TRBJ2-1, with 14 bases matching TRBD2. This CDR3 has 15 amino acids. Germline CDR1 reads ENHRY; CDR2 reads SYGVKD. J gave up 9 bases and V 2 bases, and 3 bases lay outside the gene matches. CDR3 loop: CAISEGTSGGIEQFF. The DNA of the CDR3 is TGTGCCATCAGTGAGGGGACTAGCGGGGGTATTGAGCAGTTCTTC.

The chain employs TRBV28 and TRBJ1-4; D may be TRBD1 (5 bases). Germline V gives CDR1 MDHEN, CDR2 SYDVKM. The CDR3 contains 17 residues. V lost 5 bases, J lost 0 bases, and 16 bases lay in between. This CDR3 reads CASSDRLGRTTNEKLFF. The CDR3 coding sequence is TGTGCCAGCAGTGATAGGCTGGGGCGTACAACTAATGAAAAACTGTTTTTT.

The gene calls are TRBV19 and TRBJ1-5; D might be TRBD1 (6 bases). The CDR3 is made up of 15 amino acids. The V gene's germline CDR1 is LNHDA and CDR2 SQIVND (reference sequence). V lost 5 bases and J 3 bases, leaving 14 bases between the germline ends. The CDR3 loop is CASSPPGQNNQPQHF. For the CDR3, the DNA is TGTGCCAGTAGTCCCCCTGGACAGAACAATCAGCCCCAGCATTTT.

The CDR3: CSVEEMGQRETQYF. DNA of the CDR3: TGCAGCGTTGAAGAAATGGGGCAGAGGGAGACCCAGTACTTC. The rearrangement uses TRBV29-1 and TRBJ2-5; possible D gene TRBD1, 5 bases. Germline V gives CDR1 SQVTM, CDR2 ANQGSEA. Trimming left V 0 bases short and J 5 bases short, with 13 bases between. The CDR3 runs to 14 residues.

The chain uses TRBV5-1 and TRBJ1-2; 7 nucleotides agree with TRBD1. The CDR3 is 15 amino acids. Per germline, CDR1 SGHRS and CDR2 YFSETQ. The V segment lost 4 bases and the J segment 6 bases; nucleotides outside the gene matches: 12. The CDR3 DNA follows: TGCGCCAGCAGCCCAGAGGGACAGTCAAGCGATGGCTACACCTTC. Translation: CASSPEGQSSDGYTF.

This clone was detected only once. The V and J genes are TRBV27 and TRBJ2-5; 8 nucleotides agree with TRBD2. The CDR3 runs 16 residues. The trim removed 6 bases at V and 2 bases at J, leaving 11 bases unmatched. Germline loops: CDR1 MNHEY, CDR2 SMNVEV (reference sequence). CDR3 region: CASRLGVAGKQETQYF. The CDR3 DNA sequence: TGTGCCAGCAGGCTGGGGGTAGCGGGAAAGCAAGAGACCCAGTACTTC.

This clone occurred a few times. The rearrangement uses TRBV7-6 and TRBJ1-6; D is uncertain. V was clipped by 6 bases and J by 9 bases, with 18 bases between them. The CDR3 is 15 amino acids. Germline values: CDR1 SGHVS, CDR2 FNYEAQ. The DNA for the CDR3 is TGTGCCAGCAGTCCCGATCCTCGGGGTCCTTCACCCCTCCACTTT. Protein product: CASSPDPRGPSPLHF.

This chain connects TRBV7-6 to TRBJ2-3; perhaps TRBD2 as D (6 bases). CDR1 and CDR2 from the germline V gene are SGHVS and FNYEAQ. V gave up 5 bases and J gave up 2 bases, with 17 bases separating them. The CDR3 length is 16 residues. DNA for the CDR3: TGTGCCAGCAGCCCGGTGGCCGGGACTCCCACAGATACGCAGTATTTT. Residues: CASSPVAGTPTDTQYF.

The rearrangement joins TRBV5-1 to TRBJ2-7; 15 bases agree with TRBD2. J gave up 4 bases and V 5 bases, and 10 bases lay outside the gene matches. The length of the CDR3 is 17 residues. The germline CDR1 and CDR2 sequences are SGHRS and YFSETQ. CDR3 DNA sequence: TGCGCCAGCAGACATGGACTAGCGGGGGGGCCGGGGTACGAGCAGTACTTC. This translates into CASRHGLAGGPGYEQYF.

This chain links TRBV5-4 with TRBJ1-1, with 7 bases lining up with TRBD1. Germline assignment: CDR1 SGHNT and CDR2 YYREEE (reference sequence). This CDR3 comprises 16 residues. V dropped 4 bases and J dropped 4; count of bases not matched to a gene: 13. CDR3 nucleotide sequence: TGTGCCAGCAGCATGCGGACAGGAGGGTTGCCCACTGAAGCTTTCTTT. Translation gives CASSMRTGGLPTEAFF.

The chain recombines TRBV5-1 with TRBJ2-1; 12 positions agree with TRBD2. The CDR3 has 15 amino acids. The germline V gene encodes CDR1 SGHRS and CDR2 YFSETQ. V gave up 3 bases and J gave up 7 bases; unmatched junction bases: 5. The CDR3 bases are TGCGCCAGCAGCTATCTAGCGGGGGGGCCGAATGAGCAGTTCTTC. It translates to CASSYLAGGPNEQFF.